This T cell receptor beta chain was documented in a study of T-cell reconstitution after alpha-beta-depleted transplantation in children. This sample's TCRbeta library carried unique molecular identifier barcodes. Via MiXCR, TCRdb re-called the PCR reads, giving one row per CDR3 protein. The table records hundreds of thousands of distinct CDR3 sequences, around 16% of them present only once. The TCR was taken from a human donor who donated a stem cell graft to a child with acute lymphoblastic leukemia. Sequenced material: PBMCs from the stem cell graft donor, taken from the stem cell graft.

The CDR3 sequence is CASSPQIAGGSQYF. The CDR3 DNA is TGTGCCAGCAGCCCCCAGATAGCGGGAGGGAGCCAGTACTTC. This chain connects TRBV7-7 to TRBJ2-7; TRBD2 matches 11 bases. This CDR3 has 14 residues. CDR1 is SSHAT and CDR2 is FNYEAQ in the germline V gene (reference sequence). V lost 5 bases and J lost 10; bases outside the gene matches: 10.